The text below deals with one TCR beta chain. Per the study methods: Estimates of nucleated cell counts were drawn from the amplification of reference gene primers. Produced via immunoSEQ multiplex PCR; TCRdb's table is partial and in-frame only. V, J and clone size were drawn from that table, and D and trimming were deduced from the DNA. The sample records a few hundred thousand clones, less than 85% being singletons. The CDR3 is 18 amino acids. Germline lookup yields CDR1 SGHDT and CDR2 YYEEEE. V gave up 1 base and J gave up 2 bases; unmatched junction bases: 10. The sample is drawn from a study of blood T cell repertoires in COVID-19. Across the whole study: Italy, Spain and the United States were the sources of the convalescent and acute COVID-19 samples. In each case, the material was cDNA or gDNA derived from T cells, B-cell-depleted T cells, or PBMCs.

Membership in each cohort depended on participant-reported clinical history. The sequence derives from a man aged 35 to 55 who had recovered from COVID-19. This rearrangement joins TRBV5-6 to TRBJ2-2; 8 bases fit TRBD1. Sequencing input: PBMCs or T cells enriched from blood (not recorded which). CDR3 sequence: CASSLYDEGQGNTGELFF. The CDR3 bases are TGTGCCAGCAGCTTGTACGACGAAGGACAGGGCAACACCGGGGAGCTGTTTTTT.